A single sample is the source of the 30 T cell receptor beta chains below, sequenced in a study of radiotherapy plus CTLA-4 blockade in lung cancer. Measured with immunoSEQ multiplex PCR; TCRdb has only the in-frame clones, and not every one. The profile shows about 78,000 clones, about 86% of them singletons. The sequencing used peripheral blood, collected from a patient treated with radiotherapy plus ipilimumab. Receptors were obtained from a human donor with non-small cell lung cancer who had a partial response to radiotherapy plus ipilimumab.

This rearrangement joins TRBV19 to TRBJ1-3; 7 bases agree with TRBD1. The CDR3 is 14 residues long. Trimming removed 6 bases from V and 3 bases from J; junction bases left unmatched: 5. Per germline, CDR1 LNHDA and CDR2 SQIVND (reference sequence). The CDR3 nucleotides read TGTGCCAGTAGCAGGGGGACGGTTGGAAACACCATATATTTT. Translation gives CASSRGTVGNTIYF.

The chain's CDR3 is CASSQVPSGHIGGIQYF. The CDR3 bases are TGTGCCAGCAGCCAAGTTCCTAGCGGCCATATCGGTGGCATTCAGTACTTC. The chain uses TRBV4-2 and TRBJ2-4, with 7 bases lining up with TRBD2. CDR1 LGHNA and CDR2 YNFKEQ come from the germline V gene. The CDR3 is 17 residues long. V lost 1 base and J lost 9; bases outside the gene matches: 15.

This clone appeared once. The CDR3 region is CAWDVGARTPHF. CDR3 DNA sequence: TGTGCCTGGGACGTGGGGGCCCGCACCCCCCACTTT. The chain has TRBV30 and TRBJ1-6; D is possibly TRBD1 (6 bases). V was pared by 5 bases and J by 18 bases, with 20 bases between. This CDR3 region has 12 residues. CDR1 and CDR2 from the germline V gene are GTSNPN and SVGIG (reference sequence).

The genes are TRBV27 and TRBJ2-2, with TRBD2 matching over 11 bases. The CDR3 is 18 residues long. Germline CDR1 is MNHEY and CDR2 is SMNVEV (reference sequence). V gave up 3 bases and J gave up 6 bases; unmatched junction bases: 12. The CDR3 sequence: CASSFGVLAGGPSGELFF. The CDR3 DNA sequence: TGTGCCAGCAGTTTCGGGGTTTTAGCGGGAGGGCCGTCCGGGGAGCTGTTTTTT.

This clone came up once. The chain carries TRBV4-3 and TRBJ2-3; D is possibly TRBD2 (6 bases). With 0 bases removed from V and 2 bases from J, the gap between germline ends came to 12 bases. From germline, CDR1 is LGHNA and CDR2 YSLEER. The length of the CDR3 is 16 residues. As DNA, the CDR3 is TGCGCCAGCAGCCAAGATGGGGCGGGGTTCACAGATACGCAGTATTTT. Its translation is CASSQDGAGFTDTQYF.

The V and J genes are TRBV2 and TRBJ2-2, with D possibly being TRBD2 (6 bases). Germline CDR1 is SNHLY and CDR2 is FYNNEI. V lost 4 bases to trimming and J lost 4 bases, with 10 bases between them. The CDR3 loop spans 14 amino acids. CDR3 nucleotides: TGTGCCAGCAGTGGGGGGGTGGTCACCGGGGAGCTGTTTTTT. It translates to CASSGGVVTGELFF. Using reference TRBV2 and TRBJ2-2 for the parts outside the CDR3, the full variable domain is EPEVTQTPSHQVTQMGQEVILRCVPISNHLYFYWYRQILGQKVEFLVSFYNNEISEKSEIFDDQFSVERPDGSNFTLKIRSTKLEDSAMYFCASSGGVVTGELFFGEGSRLTVL.

This chain uses TRBV5-5 with TRBJ1-1; D is possibly TRBD1 (5 bases). Trimming shortened V by 4 bases and J by 6 bases, and 13 bases separated the two germline ends. There are 13 residues in the CDR3. CDR1 and CDR2 from the germline V gene are SGHKS and YYEKEE (reference sequence). CDR3 sequence reads: CASSPTTVPEAFF. The CDR3 nucleotides are TGTGCCAGCAGCCCGACGACAGTACCTGAAGCTTTCTTT.

The chain has TRBV15 and TRBJ2-5; no definite D call. Between the trimmed V and J ends, which lost 0 bases and 3 bases, there was a span of 2 bases. CDR1 is LNHNV, CDR2 YYDKDF, per germline (reference sequence). The CDR3 is 12 amino acids. This CDR3 is CATSRDKETQYF. The CDR3 coding sequence is TGTGCCACCAGCAGAGATAAAGAGACCCAGTACTTC.

This clone was found once. The chain recombines TRBV30 with TRBJ2-5; 9 bases are shared with TRBD1. V lost 2 bases, J lost 3 bases, and 7 bases stayed unmatched. Germline loops: CDR1 GTSNPN, CDR2 SVGIG (reference sequence). This CDR3 is 15 amino acids long. CDR3 protein: CAWSPVGQGKETQYF. The CDR3 DNA reads as TGTGCCTGGAGTCCCGTGGGACAGGGAAAAGAGACCCAGTACTTC.

The chain uses TRBV5-1 and TRBJ2-5; the D is unclear. The CDR3 is made up of 13 amino acids. Germline V gene data show CDR1 as SGHRS and CDR2 as YFSETQ. V lost 2 bases and J 5 bases, leaving 10 bases between the germline ends. For the CDR3, the DNA is TGCGCCAGCAGCTTTAGCATTCGGGAGACCCAGTACTTC. This encodes CASSFSIRETQYF.

In its sample, this clone was seen a few times. The V gene is TRBV5-1, the J gene TRBJ1-2; tentative D call: TRBD1 (5 bases). The V gene lost 0 bases and the J gene lost 0 bases, with 9 bases spanning the gap. The germline CDR1 and CDR2 sequences are SGHRS and YFSETQ. The CDR3 spans 15 residues. CDR3 coding DNA: TGCGCCAGCAGCTTGGAGCGGGGGGCTAACTATGGCTACACCTTC. Protein product: CASSLERGANYGYTF.

J is TRBJ1-2 and V is TRBV7-3; D is perhaps TRBD1 (6 bases). Germline CDR1 and CDR2: SGHTA and FQGTGA. The CDR3 covers 13 residues. Trimming took off 4 bases at V and 7 bases at J, with 13 bases between the two ends. In nucleotides, the CDR3 is TGTGCCAGCAGCTCCACAACAGGGTTTGGCTACACCTTC. Translating gives CASSSTTGFGYTF.

The chain uses TRBV6-1 and TRBJ2-1, with TRBD2 matching 8 bases. Losses at the gene ends were 6 bases for V and 0 bases for J; bases not matched to a gene: 4. The CDR3 spans 15 residues. The germline V gene has CDR1 MNHNS and CDR2 SASEGT. This CDR3 reads CASRTSGSSYNEQFF. The CDR3 DNA follows: TGTGCCAGCAGAACTAGCGGTAGCTCCTACAATGAGCAGTTCTTC.

This clone has only one observation. The CDR3, as DNA: TGTGCCAGTAGTATAGTAAAAGGAGGGAGTAGGTACAATGAGCAGTTCTTC. Translating it yields CASSIVKGGSRYNEQFF. The rearrangement links TRBV19 to TRBJ2-1; a possible D gene is TRBD2 (6 bases). The V end was cut by 1 base, the J end by 4 bases, with 17 bases between. This CDR3 region has 17 residues. Germline V CDR1 and CDR2: LNHDA, SQIVND (reference sequence).

The rearrangement uses TRBV7-9 and TRBJ1-6; D gene unclear. Germline loops: CDR1 SEHNR, CDR2 FQNEAQ (reference sequence). CDR3 size: 12 residues. V was clipped by 5 bases and J by 12 bases, with 11 bases between them. CDR3 in amino acids: CASSQSPGPLHF. The CDR3, as DNA: TGTGCCAGCAGCCAAAGCCCAGGACCCCTCCACTTT.

The J gene is TRBJ2-5, the V gene TRBV25-1; 9 positions match TRBD2. CDR3 length equals 15 residues. Trimming took 1 base from V and 6 from J; bases not matched to a gene: 6. Germline-derived CDR1 and CDR2 are MGHDK and SYGVNS. This chain's CDR3 is CASSELAGVLKTQYF. The CDR3 DNA sequence: TGTGCCAGCAGTGAATTAGCGGGAGTATTAAAGACCCAGTACTTC.

The rearrangement joins TRBV27 to TRBJ1-5; 8 bases are shared with TRBD1. CDR3 length equals 14 residues. Germline V lookup: CDR1 MNHEY, CDR2 SMNVEV (reference sequence). The trim removed 6 bases at V and 2 bases at J, leaving 3 bases unmatched. The CDR3 nucleotides are TGTGCCAGCAGACAGGGGGTGGGCAATCAGCCCCAGCATTTT. Translating gives CASRQGVGNQPQHF.

This clone is a singleton in its sample. The V and J genes are TRBV6-6 and TRBJ1-1; 7 bases agree with TRBD1. The CDR3 is 16 residues long. CDR1 MNHNY and CDR2 SVGAGI come from the germline V gene (reference sequence). V shed 2 bases and J 1 base; nucleotides not matched to a gene: 7. This CDR3 is CASSYKSGGRNTEAFF. In DNA, the CDR3 is TGTGCCAGCAGTTACAAGTCAGGGGGTCGGAACACTGAAGCTTTCTTT.

The chain couples TRBV28 to TRBJ2-1; the match to TRBD1 covers 10 bases. Germline CDR1 is MDHEN and CDR2 is SYDVKM. The CDR3 is made up of 13 amino acids. Unmatched junction bases numbered 3, after V lost 5 bases and J lost 8 bases. CDR3 sequence reads: CASSRTGGDEQFF. The CDR3 bases are TGTGCCAGCAGTCGGACAGGGGGAGATGAGCAGTTCTTC.

The V and J genes are TRBV4-2 and TRBJ2-5; 13 bases are a match to TRBD2. V lost 4 bases to trimming and J lost 4 bases; unmatched junction nucleotides: 9. The CDR3 sequence is 17 residues long. Germline CDR1 is LGHNA and CDR2 is YNFKEQ. CDR3 sequence reads: CASSPELAGGPGETQYF. The DNA of the CDR3 is TGTGCCAGCAGCCCGGAACTAGCGGGAGGGCCCGGAGAGACCCAGTACTTC.

This chain connects TRBV28 to TRBJ2-1; 7 bases map to TRBD2. Germline CDR1 and CDR2: MDHEN and SYDVKM. This CDR3 is 14 amino acids long. Trimming at V came to 5 bases and at J to 3 bases, leaving 4 bases not matched to a gene. CDR3 sequence: CASSPRTSYNEQFF. CDR3 nucleotide sequence: TGTGCCAGCAGTCCAAGGACTAGCTACAATGAGCAGTTCTTC.

This chain connects TRBV6-5 to TRBJ2-7; D may be TRBD2 (6 bases). From germline, CDR1 is MNHEY and CDR2 SVGAGI. V gave up 8 bases and J gave up 1 base, with 6 bases separating them. The CDR3 contains 11 residues. CDR3 loop: CASGGSYEQYV. The CDR3 DNA is TGTGCCAGCGGGGGGTCCTACGAGCAGTACGTC.

The chain is built from TRBV14 and TRBJ1-2; D unresolved. This CDR3 comprises 12 residues. CDR1 SGHDN and CDR2 FVKESK come from the germline V gene. Deletions cut 3 bases from V and 4 bases from J, with 6 bases between. CDR3 residues: CASSQNSYGYTF. DNA for the CDR3: TGTGCCAGCAGCCAGAACAGCTATGGCTACACCTTC.

The chain recombines TRBV4-1 with TRBJ1-2, with 10 bases lining up with TRBD1. The V segment lost 2 bases and the J segment 4 bases; nucleotides outside the gene matches: 4. The CDR3 totals 15 residues. Germline assignment: CDR1 MGHRA and CDR2 YSYEKL. The CDR3 DNA reads as TGCGCCAGCAGCCAACCGACAGGGGGCACCTATGGCTACACCTTC. Its protein is CASSQPTGGTYGYTF.

The V and J genes are TRBV4-1 and TRBJ2-7; 7 bases agree with TRBD1. CDR3 length equals 14 residues. Germline values: CDR1 MGHRA, CDR2 YSYEKL. With V trimmed by 3 bases and J by 3 bases, 5 bases remained unmatched. CDR3 region: CASSHQGQRYEQYF. CDR3 coding DNA: TGCGCCAGCAGCCATCAGGGACAGCGCTACGAGCAGTACTTC.

This chain's CDR3 is CASSIDTEPEQYV. The CDR3 region has the DNA TGTGCCAGTAGTATCGATACAGAGCCCGAGCAGTACGTC. The gene calls are TRBV19 and TRBJ2-7; no reliable D call. The CDR3 sequence is 13 residues long. Germline assignment: CDR1 LNHDA and CDR2 SQIVND (reference sequence). The V end was cut by 3 bases, the J end by 6 bases, with 12 bases between.

The chain joins TRBV11-2 to TRBJ2-6, with TRBD2 matching 9 bases. The CDR3 is made up of 17 amino acids. Germline values: CDR1 SGHAT, CDR2 FQNNGV. V was pared by 4 bases and J by 0 bases, with 4 bases of the junction left unmatched. CDR3 nucleotide sequence: TGTGCCAGCAGCTACGCTAGCGGGACCTCTGGGGCCAACGTCCTGACTTTC. Translating gives CASSYASGTSGANVLTF.

This clone has more than one count but fewer than ten. The chain recombines TRBV6-1 with TRBJ1-6; TRBD1 might be the D (6 bases). Per germline, CDR1 MNHNS and CDR2 SASEGT. The CDR3 is made up of 17 amino acids. V was shortened by 4 bases and J by 0 bases, with 13 bases between the two germline ends. The CDR3 sequence: CASSAAGVYSYNSPLHF. The CDR3 nucleotides are TGTGCCAGCAGTGCCGCAGGGGTGTACTCCTATAATTCACCCCTCCACTTT.

The chain joins TRBV5-1 to TRBJ2-3; 12 bases fit TRBD2. This CDR3 has 16 residues. V was clipped by 2 bases and J by 3 bases; unmatched bases: 4. The V gene's germline CDR1 is SGHRS and CDR2 YFSETQ. The CDR3 protein is CASSLLAGGKTDTQYF. The CDR3, as DNA: TGCGCCAGCAGCTTACTAGCGGGAGGTAAAACAGATACGCAGTATTTT.

The chain combines TRBV7-2 with TRBJ2-7, with TRBD2 matching over 8 bases. With 2 bases clipped from V and 4 bases from J, the junction kept 10 bases outside the gene matches. CDR1 and CDR2 (germline): SGHTA, FQGNSA. The CDR3 extends over 16 amino acids. CDR3: CASSLTASGLGYEQYV. CDR3 DNA sequence: TGTGCCAGCAGCTTAACCGCTAGCGGGTTAGGGTACGAGCAGTACGTC.